A selection of T cell receptor beta chains follows, all from one sample in a study of molecular identifiers for immune sequencing clone quantification. MiXCR, applied by TCRdb to the PCR reads, yields one record per CDR3 protein. This sample has about 89,000 distinct CDR3 sequences, with 15% to 20% found just once. Specimen: naive CD8+ T cells from blood, with Jurkat cell RNA spiked in. Receptor source: a human donor in good health. Some libraries in this study had Jurkat cell RNA spiked in. Both conserved end residues are part of each CDR3. Fields, in order: clone size, V gene, J gene, CDR3 length, CDR3 protein. A clone size is listed for some rows: how often the clone was seen (once, few, many), or a class if it is expanded.

few	TRBV29-1	TRBJ2-1	18	CSVEGLAGIGEVYNEQFF
many	TRBV27	TRBJ2-3	13	CASSFSITDTQYF
many	TRBV12-3/TRBV12-4	TRBJ2-7	16	CASSSLGQGHSYEQYF
many	TRBV2	TRBJ2-3	13	CASGTSGTDTQYF
.	TRBV5-1	TRBJ2-7	16	CASSPGMTSGTYEQYF
many	TRBV19	TRBJ1-1	13	CASMGRTNTEAFF
.	TRBV11-2	TRBJ2-7	16	CASSSSYFGPHYEQYF
few	TRBV7-3	TRBJ2-3	15	CASSSLAGGGDTQYF
many	TRBV20-1	TRBJ2-1	14	CSARGTFAYNEQFF
.	TRBV19	TRBJ1-1	14	CASSMGQGNTEAFF
.	TRBV4-3	TRBJ1-2	16	CASSQDWDRKNYGYTF
many	TRBV6-5	TRBJ2-3	14	CASSTRLDTDTQYF
many	TRBV7-2	TRBJ1-4	11	CASSSGQGLFF
many	TRBV12-3/TRBV12-4	TRBJ2-2	15	CASSFSDTNTGELFF
many	TRBV4-3	TRBJ2-7	13	CASSQDRGNEQYF
many	TRBV11-2	TRBJ2-7	14	CASSLGGAFGEQYF
many	TRBV20-1	TRBJ2-2	12	CSARDGTGELFF
.	TRBV28	TRBJ2-1	10	CASGLDEQFF
many	TRBV12-3/TRBV12-4	TRBJ2-5	11	CASSTQETQYF
many	TRBV19	TRBJ2-1	14	CASSITSVGNEQFF
many	TRBV18	TRBJ1-1	19	CASSPTSSRHRITNTEAFF
many	TRBV20-1	TRBJ2-3	17	CSAPGTEKTSSTDTQYF
many	TRBV21-1	TRBJ2-7	16	CASSKVVQGATYEQYF
many	TRBV30	TRBJ2-7	13	CAWDHGTAYEQYF
many	TRBV6-6	TRBJ2-2	15	CASSYSGSGTGELFF
many	TRBV29-1	TRBJ1-1	13	CSVAGTGTAEAFF
many	TRBV4-3	TRBJ1-3	15	CASSQDRDSGNTIYF